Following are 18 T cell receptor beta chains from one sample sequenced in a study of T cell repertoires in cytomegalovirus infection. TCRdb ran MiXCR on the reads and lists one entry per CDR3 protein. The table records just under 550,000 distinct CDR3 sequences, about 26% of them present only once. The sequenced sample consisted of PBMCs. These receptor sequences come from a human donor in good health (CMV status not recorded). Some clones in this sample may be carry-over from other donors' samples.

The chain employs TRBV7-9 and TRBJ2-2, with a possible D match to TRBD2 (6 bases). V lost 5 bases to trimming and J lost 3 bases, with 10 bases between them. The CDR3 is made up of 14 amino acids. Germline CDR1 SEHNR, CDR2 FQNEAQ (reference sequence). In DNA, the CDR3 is TGTGCCAGCAGCCCGGGGACTCACACCGGGGAGCTGTTTTTT. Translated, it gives CASSPGTHTGELFF. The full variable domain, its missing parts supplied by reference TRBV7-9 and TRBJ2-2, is DTGVSQNPRHKITKRGQNVTFRCDPISEHNRLYWYRQTLGQGPEFLTYFQNEAQLEKSRLLSDRFSAERPKGSFSTLEIQRTEQGDSAMYLCASSPGTHTGELFFGEGSRLTVL.

The CDR3 DNA follows: TGTGCCAGCAGAGCGGGAGGGTCGAAGAACGAGCAGTACTTC. The encoded protein is CASRAGGSKNEQYF. The rearrangement uses TRBV6-8 and TRBJ2-7; the match to TRBD2 covers 10 bases. The CDR3 sequence is 14 residues long. Trimming removed 6 bases from V and 5 bases from J; junction bases left unmatched: 7. From germline, CDR1 is MNHGY and CDR2 SAAAGT.

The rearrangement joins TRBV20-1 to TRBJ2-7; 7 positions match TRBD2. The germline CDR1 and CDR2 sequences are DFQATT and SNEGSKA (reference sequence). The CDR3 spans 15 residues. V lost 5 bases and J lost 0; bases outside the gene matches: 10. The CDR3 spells CSAPSGPASSYEQYF. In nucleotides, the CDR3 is TGCAGTGCTCCTAGCGGTCCCGCCAGCTCCTACGAGCAGTACTTC.

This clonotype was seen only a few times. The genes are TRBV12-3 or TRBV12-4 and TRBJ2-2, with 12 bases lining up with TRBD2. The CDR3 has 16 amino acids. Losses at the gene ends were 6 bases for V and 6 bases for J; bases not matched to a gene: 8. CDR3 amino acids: CASRQTSGRRPGELFF. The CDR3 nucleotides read TGTGCCAGCAGACAAACTAGCGGGAGGAGGCCCGGGGAGCTGTTTTTT.

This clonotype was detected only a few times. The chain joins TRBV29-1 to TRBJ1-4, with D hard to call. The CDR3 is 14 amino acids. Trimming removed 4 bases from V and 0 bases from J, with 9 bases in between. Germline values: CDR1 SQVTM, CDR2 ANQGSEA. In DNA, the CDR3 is TGCAGCGTTGTTGAAGGGTCAACTAATGAAAAACTGTTTTTT. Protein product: CSVVEGSTNEKLFF.

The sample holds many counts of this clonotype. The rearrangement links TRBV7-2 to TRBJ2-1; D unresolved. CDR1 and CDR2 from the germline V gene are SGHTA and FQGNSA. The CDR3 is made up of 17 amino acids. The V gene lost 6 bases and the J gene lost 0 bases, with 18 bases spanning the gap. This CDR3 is CASSPTSARSSYNEQFF. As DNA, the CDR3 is TGTGCCAGCAGTCCCACGAGCGCCAGGAGCTCCTACAATGAGCAGTTCTTC.

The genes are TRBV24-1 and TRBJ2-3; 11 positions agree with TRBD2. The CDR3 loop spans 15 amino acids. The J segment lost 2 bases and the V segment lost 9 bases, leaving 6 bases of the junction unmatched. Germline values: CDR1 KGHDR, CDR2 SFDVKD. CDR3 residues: CATSTSGILTDTQYF. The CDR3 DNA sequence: TGTGCCACCTCGACTAGCGGGATCCTCACAGATACGCAGTATTTT.

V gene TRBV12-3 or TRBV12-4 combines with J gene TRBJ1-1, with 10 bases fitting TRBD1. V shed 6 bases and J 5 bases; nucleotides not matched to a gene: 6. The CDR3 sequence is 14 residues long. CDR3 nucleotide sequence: TGTGCCAGCAGGGGCCGGGACAGGGGAACTGAAGCTTTCTTT. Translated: CASRGRDRGTEAFF.

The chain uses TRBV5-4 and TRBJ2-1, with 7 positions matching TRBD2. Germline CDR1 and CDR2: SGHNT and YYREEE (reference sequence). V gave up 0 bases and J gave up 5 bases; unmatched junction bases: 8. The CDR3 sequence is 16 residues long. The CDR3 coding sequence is TGTGCCAGCAGCTTGGGTCTTGCGGGAGTGGACAATGAGCAGTTCTTC. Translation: CASSLGLAGVDNEQFF.

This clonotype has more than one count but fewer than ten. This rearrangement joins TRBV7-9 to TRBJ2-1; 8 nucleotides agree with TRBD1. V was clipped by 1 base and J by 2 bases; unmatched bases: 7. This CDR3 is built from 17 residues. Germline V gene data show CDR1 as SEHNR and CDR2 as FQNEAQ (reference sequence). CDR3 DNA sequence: TGTGCCAGCAGCTTAGGGGGCAGGGGGCCTCCCTACAATGAGCAGTTCTTC. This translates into CASSLGGRGPPYNEQFF.

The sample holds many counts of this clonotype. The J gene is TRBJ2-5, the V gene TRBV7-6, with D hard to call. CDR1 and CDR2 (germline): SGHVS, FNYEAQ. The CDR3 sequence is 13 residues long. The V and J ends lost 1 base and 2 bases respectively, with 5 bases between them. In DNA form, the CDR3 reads TGTGCCAGCAGCTTAGTCAGACAAGAGACCCAGTACTTC. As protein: CASSLVRQETQYF.

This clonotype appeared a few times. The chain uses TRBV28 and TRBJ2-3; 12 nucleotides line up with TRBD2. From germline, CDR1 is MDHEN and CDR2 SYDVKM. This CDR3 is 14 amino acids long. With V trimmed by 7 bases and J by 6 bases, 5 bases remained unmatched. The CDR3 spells CASNTSGRRDTQYF. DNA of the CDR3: TGTGCCAGCAATACTAGCGGGAGGAGGGATACGCAGTATTTT.

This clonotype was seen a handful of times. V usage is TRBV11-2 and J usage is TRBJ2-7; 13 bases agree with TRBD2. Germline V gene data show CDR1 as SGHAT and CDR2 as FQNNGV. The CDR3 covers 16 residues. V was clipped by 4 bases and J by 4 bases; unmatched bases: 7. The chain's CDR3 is CASSSWTSGRFYEQYV. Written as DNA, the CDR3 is TGTGCCAGCAGCTCCTGGACTAGCGGGAGATTTTACGAGCAGTACGTC.

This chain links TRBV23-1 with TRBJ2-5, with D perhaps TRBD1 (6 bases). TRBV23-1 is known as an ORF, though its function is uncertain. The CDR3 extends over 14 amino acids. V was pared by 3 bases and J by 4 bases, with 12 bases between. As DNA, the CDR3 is TGCGCCAGCAGTCATTCAGGGGTCGGAGAGACCCAGTACTTC. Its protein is CASSHSGVGETQYF.

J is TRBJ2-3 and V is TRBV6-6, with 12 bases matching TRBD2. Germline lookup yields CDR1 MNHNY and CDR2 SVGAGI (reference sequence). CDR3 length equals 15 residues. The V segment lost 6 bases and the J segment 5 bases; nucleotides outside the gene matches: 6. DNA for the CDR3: TGTGCCAGCAGCTTGCCGGGACTAGCGGGAGATACGCAGTATTTT. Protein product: CASSLPGLAGDTQYF.

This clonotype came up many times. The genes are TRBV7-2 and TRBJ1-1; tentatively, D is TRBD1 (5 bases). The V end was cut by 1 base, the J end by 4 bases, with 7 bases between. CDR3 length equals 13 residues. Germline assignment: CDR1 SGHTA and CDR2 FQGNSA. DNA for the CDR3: TGTGCCAGCAGCTTAGTCAGGGCCACTGAAGCTTTCTTT. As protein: CASSLVRATEAFF.

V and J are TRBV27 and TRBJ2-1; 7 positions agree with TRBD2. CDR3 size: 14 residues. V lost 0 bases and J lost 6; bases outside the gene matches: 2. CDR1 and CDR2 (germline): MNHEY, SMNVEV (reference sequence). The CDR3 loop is CASSLSSGSNEQFF. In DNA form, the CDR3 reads TGTGCCAGCAGTTTATCTAGCGGGTCCAATGAGCAGTTCTTC.

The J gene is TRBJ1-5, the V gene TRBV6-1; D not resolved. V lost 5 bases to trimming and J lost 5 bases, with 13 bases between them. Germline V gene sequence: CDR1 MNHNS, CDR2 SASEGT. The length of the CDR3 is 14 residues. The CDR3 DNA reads TGTGCCAGCAGTTCTCTTGGGCTTGATCAGCCCCAGCATTTT. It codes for CASSSLGLDQPQHF.